The rows below give T cell receptor beta chains drawn from one sample of a study of tumor-infiltrating lymphocytes in primary liver carcinoma. One entry per CDR3 protein results from TCRdb running MiXCR on the multiplex PCR reads. Of about 210,000 distinct CDR3 sequences in the sample, about 85% were seen once. Sequencing used tumor tissue from primary liver carcinoma. The receptors come from a man aged 35 to 55 with primary liver carcinoma and hepatitis B virus infection. Each CDR3 is given with its conserved first and last residue. The D gene is left open where the match is weak. Clone size is shown for a subset of rows, as once, few, many or a class of expanded clone.

clone size,V gene,J gene,D gene,CDR3 protein,CDR3 DNA
once,TRBV28,TRBJ2-3,.,CASNRTGPDTQYF,TGTGCCAGCAATCGGACGGGGCCAGATACGCAATATTTT
.,TRBV5-4,TRBJ2-7,.,CANSFRTNGSEQYF,TGTGCCAACAGCTTTCGGACTAACGGGAGCGAGCAGTACTTC
.,TRBV12-3/TRBV12-4,TRBJ2-3,.,CAISFRTSEQPQYF,TGTGCCATCAGTTTCAGGACGTCGGAGCAGCCCCAGTATTTT
.,TRBV28,TRBJ2-1,TRBD1,CAGYGGQGDNEQVF,TGTGCCGGCTATGGGGGACAGGGGGACAATGAGCAGGTCTTC
.,TRBV14,TRBJ1-6,.,CASSHSRENSHLQF,TGTGCCAGCAGCCACTCAAGGGAAAATTCACACCTCCAATTT
.,TRBV4-2,TRBJ2-3,.,CASSQVEGGSRGTETQYF,TGTGCCAGCAGCCAAGTCGAGGGTGGTAGCCGGGGGACAGAAACGCAGTATTTT
.,TRBV12-3/TRBV12-4,TRBJ1-3,.,CVSSIQGSGNTTYF,TGTGTCAGCAGTATACAGGGCTCTGGAAACACCACATATTTT
.,TRBV11-1,TRBJ1-1,.,CASSKAIGTEAFF,TGTGCCAGCAGCAAAGCCATAGGCACTGAAGCTTTCTTT
.,TRBV5-4,TRBJ2-3,.,CASVNRASGTSTDTQYF,TGTGCCAGCGTTAATAGAGCATCCGGAACTAGCACAGATACGCAGTATTTT
.,TRBV29-1,TRBJ1-2,.,CSAREDTGSYGYAF,TGCAGCGCCAGGGAGGATACAGGATCTTATGGCTACGCCTTT
.,TRBV11-2,TRBJ2-1,.,CANSLLGLSYNEQIF,TGTGCCAACAGCTTATTGGGGTTGTCCTACAATGAGCAGATCTTC
.,TRBV12-5,TRBJ2-7,.,CVSEGTGSYVQYF,TGTGTCAGTGAGGGGACCGGTTCCTACGTGCAGTATTTC
.,TRBV30,TRBJ2-7,.,CAWNGGRAYEQYF,TGTGCCTGGAATGGAGGCAGGGCTTACGAGCAGTACTTC
.,TRBV11-2,TRBJ2-6,.,CATQRPRSRSNLLTF,TGTGCCACCCAGCGGCCGCGCTCTAGGTCCAACCTCCTGACTTTC
.,TRBV12-3/TRBV12-4,TRBJ2-1,TRBD2,CARSDPGLVSYNEQFF,TGTGCCAGAAGTGATCCGGGACTAGTATCCTACAATGAGCAGTTTTTC
.,TRBV4-1,TRBJ2-7,.,CTSSRETPVDEQYF,TGCACCAGCAGCCGAGAGACCCCTGTTGACGAGCAGTACTTC
.,TRBV28,TRBJ1-2,.,CPSRLTGSTQGYTF,TGTCCCAGCAGACTAACGGGGTCAACGCAGGGCTACACCTTC
.,TRBV12-3/TRBV12-4,TRBJ2-5,.,CASSFSLGLKEAQYF,TGTGCCAGCAGTTTTTCTCTGGGGCTAAAAGAGGCCCAGTACTTC
many,TRBV5-4,TRBJ2-3,.,CASSPTSPSPTDTQYF,TGTGCCAGCAGCCCAACTAGCCCTAGCCCCACAGATACGCAGTATTTT
.,TRBV24-1,TRBJ2-7,TRBD1,CATIDSRTGKYEQYF,TGTGCCACCATTGATTCCCGGACAGGGAAATACGAGCAGTACTTC
.,TRBV11-1,TRBJ2-5,.,CASSLMLGETLFF,TGTGCCAGCAGCTTAATGCTTGGAGAGACCCTGTTCTTC
.,TRBV6-6,TRBJ1-5,.,CASSLSPTVGQPQHF,TGTGCCAGTAGTCTAAGTCCGACAGTGGGACAGCCCCAGCATTTT
few,TRBV11-1,TRBJ1-2,.,CASSLGPSDYIF,TGTGCCAGCAGCTTAGGGCCGAGCGACTATATCTTC
medium-sized,TRBV5-5,TRBJ2-2,.,CASSLGGGGGELFF,TGTGCCAGCAGCTTGGGCGGAGGGGGCGGGGAGCTGTTTTTT
.,TRBV10-2,TRBJ2-3,TRBD2,CASSQTSGRTYF,TGCGCCAGTAGCCAAACTAGCGGGAGAACGTATTTT
.,TRBV10-2,TRBJ2-5,.,CASSSSSRQETQYF,TGCGCCAGCAGTAGTAGTTCCAGACAAGAGACCCAGTATTTC